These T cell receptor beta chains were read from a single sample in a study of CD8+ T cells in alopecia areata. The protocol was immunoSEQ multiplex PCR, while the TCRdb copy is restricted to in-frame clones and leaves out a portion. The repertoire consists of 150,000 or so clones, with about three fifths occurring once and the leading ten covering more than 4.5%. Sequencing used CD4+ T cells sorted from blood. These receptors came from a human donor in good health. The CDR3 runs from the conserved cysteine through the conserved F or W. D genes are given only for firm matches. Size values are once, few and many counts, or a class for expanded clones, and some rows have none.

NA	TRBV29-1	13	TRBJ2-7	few	TGCAGCGTTTATCGTCCAGGGTACAACGAGCAGTACTTC	CSVYRPGYNEQYF
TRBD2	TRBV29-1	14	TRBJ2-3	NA	TGCAGCGTTGCTAGCGGGAGAGCTTCAGATACGCAGTATTTT	CSVASGRASDTQYF
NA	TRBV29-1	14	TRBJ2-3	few	TGCAGCGTTGAACAGGGGATCGCGACAGATACGCAGTATTTT	CSVEQGIATDTQYF
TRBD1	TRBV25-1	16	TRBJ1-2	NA	TGTGCCAGCAGTGCCGATCCGGGACAGGGACGAGGTGGCTACACCTTC	CASSADPGQGRGGYTF
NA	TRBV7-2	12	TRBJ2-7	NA	TGTGCCAGCAGCTCCCGCGGCGAAGCGTCGGACTTC	CASSSRGEASDF
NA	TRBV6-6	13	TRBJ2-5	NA	TGTGCCAGCAGGTTCGGCAGGGAAGAGACCCAGTACTTC	CASRFGREETQYF
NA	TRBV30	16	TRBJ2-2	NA	TGTGCCTGGAGTGTAGGGTCAGGCGGAGGCACCGGGGAGCTGTTTTTT	CAWSVGSGGGTGELFF
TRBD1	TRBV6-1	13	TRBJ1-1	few	TGTGCCAGTAAGGGGGCTATGAACACTGAAGCTTTCTTT	CASKGAMNTEAFF
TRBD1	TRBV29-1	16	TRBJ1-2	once	TGCAGCGTTGAAGTCGCGCCGGGACAGGGGTCGGGTGGCTACACCTTC	CSVEVAPGQGSGGYTF
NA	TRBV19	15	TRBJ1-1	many	TGTGCCAGTAGCCGGTTAGCGATTTCGAACACTGAAGCTTTCTTT	CASSRLAISNTEAFF
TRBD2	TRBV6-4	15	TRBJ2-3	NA	TGTGCCAGCAAGATTGGGCGGGAGCCCCCGGATACGCAGTATTTT	CASKIGREPPDTQYF
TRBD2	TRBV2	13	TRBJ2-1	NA	TGTGCCAGCTCGGGACTAACCTACAATGAGCAGTTCTTC	CASSGLTYNEQFF
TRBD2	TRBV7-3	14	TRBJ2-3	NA	TGTGCCAGCAGCTCCTCCGCGGGAGCAGATACGCAGTATTTT	CASSSSAGADTQYF
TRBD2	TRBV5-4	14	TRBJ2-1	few	TGTGCCAGCAGCCCTGGGGGGGGGATCAATGAGCAGTTCTTC	CASSPGGGINEQFF
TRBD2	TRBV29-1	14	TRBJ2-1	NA	TGCAGCGGGGGAGAGGGGAGGGCCTCGAATGAGCAGTTCTTC	CSGGEGRASNEQFF
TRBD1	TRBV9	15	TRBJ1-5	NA	TGTGCCAGCAGCGCCCAGGGACAGATCAATCAGCCCCAGCATTTT	CASSAQGQINQPQHF
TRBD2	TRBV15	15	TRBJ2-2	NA	TGTGCCACCAGCAGGGGGACTAGCGACACCGGGGAGCTGTTTTTT	CATSRGTSDTGELFF
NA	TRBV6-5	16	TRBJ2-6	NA	TGTGCCAGCAGTTACGGGACTTGGAAAGGGGCCAACGTCCTGACTTTC	CASSYGTWKGANVLTF
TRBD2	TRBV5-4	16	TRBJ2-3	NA	TGTGCCAGCAGTTACGGGCGGGAGGTGAATGGAGATACGCAGTATTTT	CASSYGREVNGDTQYF
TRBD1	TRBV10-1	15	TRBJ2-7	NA	TGCGCCAGCTGCTTATACCGACAGGGGAACTACGAGCAGTACTTC	CASCLYRQGNYEQYF
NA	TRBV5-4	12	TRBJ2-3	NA	TGTGCCAGCAGCCCCGGTTTTGATACGCAGTATTTT	CASSPGFDTQYF
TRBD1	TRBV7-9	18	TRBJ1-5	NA	TGTGCCAGCAGCTTAGCCACCGGGACAGGGGGATTCGATCAGCCCCAGCATTTT	CASSLATGTGGFDQPQHF
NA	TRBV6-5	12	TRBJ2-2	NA	TGTGCCAGCAAGAACCCCTTGGGGGAGCTGTTTTTT	CASKNPLGELFF
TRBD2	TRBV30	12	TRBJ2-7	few	TGTGCCTGGAGTCTAGCGGGATTCGAGCAGTACTTC	CAWSLAGFEQYF
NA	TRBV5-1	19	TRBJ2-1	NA	TGCGCCAGCAGCCAGAAGGCGTCTTCACTGGACAGTATAAACAATGAGCAGTTCTTC	CASSQKASSLDSINNEQFF
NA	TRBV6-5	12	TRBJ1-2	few	TGTGCCAGCAGTTACGGGGGCTATGGCTACACCTTC	CASSYGGYGYTF
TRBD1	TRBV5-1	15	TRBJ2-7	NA	TGCGCCAGCAGGACAGCAGGGGGACAAGGCTACGAGCAGTACTTC	CASRTAGGQGYEQYF
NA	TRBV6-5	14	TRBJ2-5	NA	TGTGCCAGCAGTTACCGGGCGGCCCAAGAGACCCAGTACTTC	CASSYRAAQETQYF
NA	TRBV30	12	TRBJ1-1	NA	TGTGCCTGGTCTACCACGTCGTCTGAAGCTTTCTTT	CAWSTTSSEAFF
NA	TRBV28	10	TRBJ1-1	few	TGTGCCAGCAGTCGGGGCGAAGCTTTCTTT	CASSRGEAFF
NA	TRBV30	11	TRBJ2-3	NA	TGTGCCTGGAGAATCGAGGATACGCAGTATTTT	CAWRIEDTQYF
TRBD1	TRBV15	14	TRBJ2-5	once	TGTGCCACCGGTAGGACAGGGCAGTTGGAGACCCAGTACTTC	CATGRTGQLETQYF
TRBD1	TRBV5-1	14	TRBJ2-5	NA	TGCGCCAGCAGTCGGACAGGGGGCGATAAGGCCCAGTACTTC	CASSRTGGDKAQYF
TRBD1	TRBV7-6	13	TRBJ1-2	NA	TGTGCCAGCAGCCAGGGGGGTTATGGTAGCTACACCTTC	CASSQGGYGSYTF
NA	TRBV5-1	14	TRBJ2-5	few	TGCGCCAGCAGCTCTAACATCGGAGGGGAGACCCAGTACTTC	CASSSNIGGETQYF
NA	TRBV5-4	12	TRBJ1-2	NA	TGTGCCAGCAGCACAGGGAACTATGGCTACACCTTC	CASSTGNYGYTF
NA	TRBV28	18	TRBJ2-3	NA	TGTGCCAGCAGCTCCTCCCCCGGGGGTGGGCTGAATGGATACACGCAGTATTTT	CASSSSPGGGLNGYTQYF
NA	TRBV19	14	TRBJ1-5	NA	TGTGCCAGTAAGGGGGTCGAGGGGGATCAGCCCCAGCATTTT	CASKGVEGDQPQHF
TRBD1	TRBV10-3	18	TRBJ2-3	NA	TGTGCCATCAGTGAGTCTGAGCTCTGGGACAGGAGCACAGATACGCAGTATTTT	CAISESELWDRSTDTQYF
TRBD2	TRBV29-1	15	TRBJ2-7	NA	TGCAGCGTTCAAAGGGGGCGGGAGGGCCACTACGAGCAGTACTTC	CSVQRGREGHYEQYF
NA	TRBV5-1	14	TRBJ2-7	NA	TGCGCCAGCAGCCCCAGGGGCTACTCCTACGAGCAGTACTTC	CASSPRGYSYEQYF
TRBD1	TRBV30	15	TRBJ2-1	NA	TGTGCCTGGAGTGTAAGGACAGGGATCTACAATGAGCAGTTCTTC	CAWSVRTGIYNEQFF
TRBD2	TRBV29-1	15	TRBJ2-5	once	TGCAGCGCCGCGGGACTAGCGGGAGGGTCAGAGACCCAGTACTTC	CSAAGLAGGSETQYF
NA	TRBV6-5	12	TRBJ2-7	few	TGTGCCAGCAGCGGCAGCCGCTACGAGCAGTACTTC	CASSGSRYEQYF
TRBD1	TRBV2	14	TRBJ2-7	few	TGTGCCAGCGGAAAGGCGGGGACAGGGATGGATCAGTACTTC	CASGKAGTGMDQYF